These 21 T cell receptor beta chains share one sample of origin, sequenced in a study of control samples from healthy donors and cancer patients. Some clones are missing from TCRdb's copy, which holds only in-frame ones; the method was immunoSEQ multiplex PCR. Of about 120,000 clones listed, less than 95% are singletons. Sequenced sample: blood. Receptors originate from a man aged 30 to 39 in good health.

This chain links TRBV28 with TRBJ1-5; D unclear. Germline V lookup: CDR1 MDHEN, CDR2 SYDVKM. V was trimmed by 6 bases and J by 2 bases, leaving 11 bases between them. There are 14 residues in the CDR3. CDR3 residues: CASSPYGGNQPQHF. The DNA of the CDR3 is TGTGCCAGCAGCCCGTATGGGGGCAATCAGCCCCAGCATTTT.

This sequence joins TRBV11-2 and TRBJ2-7; D not certain. The CDR3 length is 12 residues. Germline assignment: CDR1 SGHAT and CDR2 FQNNGV. Trimming shortened V by 5 bases and J by 6 bases, and 11 bases separated the two germline ends. CDR3 loop: CASSQMTPEQYF. In DNA, the CDR3 is TGTGCCAGCAGCCAGATGACTCCCGAGCAGTACTTC.

The CDR3: CASSLEGSTEAFF. In nucleotides, the CDR3 is TGCGCCAGCAGCTTGGAAGGGAGCACTGAAGCTTTCTTT. The chain employs TRBV5-1 and TRBJ1-1, with D hard to call. The CDR3 spans 13 residues. Germline values: CDR1 SGHRS, CDR2 YFSETQ. V lost 0 bases to trimming and J lost 4 bases, with 7 bases between them.

This chain links TRBV9 with TRBJ2-1; tentative D call: TRBD2 (6 bases). Germline lookup yields CDR1 SGDLS and CDR2 YYNGEE. The CDR3 sequence is 16 residues long. The V end lost 0 bases, the J end lost 2 bases, and 12 bases lay between the germline ends. The CDR3 sequence is CASSVELATTYNEQFF. Here the CDR3 DNA reads TGTGCCAGCAGCGTAGAACTAGCCACCACCTACAATGAGCAGTTCTTC.

The J gene is TRBJ1-2, the V gene TRBV12-3 or TRBV12-4; D is unclear. Trimming took 3 bases from V and 4 from J, leaving 9 bases between them. The CDR3 sequence is 13 residues long. This chain's CDR3 is CASSFRTFYGYTF. The CDR3 nucleotides read TGTGCCAGCAGTTTCAGGACGTTCTATGGCTACACCTTC.

This chain uses TRBV7-2 with TRBJ2-1, with 8 bases that match TRBD1. The CDR3 has 18 residues. Germline CDR1 SGHTA, CDR2 FQGNSA. Trimming removed 5 bases from V and 5 bases from J; junction bases left unmatched: 17. This chain's CDR3 is CASSQGVGTGDFHNEQFF. The CDR3 DNA is TGTGCCAGCAGCCAGGGCGTCGGGACAGGAGATTTTCACAATGAGCAGTTCTTC.

The chain recombines TRBV11-3 with TRBJ2-1, with D hard to call. This CDR3 comprises 11 residues. CDR1 and CDR2 (germline): SGHNT, YENEEA. V gave up 8 bases and J gave up 7 bases, with 9 bases separating them. CDR3 coding DNA: TGTGCCAGCGCATTTGGAAATGAGCAGTTCTTC. Its protein is CASAFGNEQFF.

This rearrangement joins TRBV6-2 or TRBV6-3 to TRBJ2-5, with D possibly being TRBD2 (7 bases). The CDR3 has 15 amino acids. Germline V lookup: CDR1 MNHEY, CDR2 SVGEGT. Trimming took 4 bases from V and 3 from J, leaving 15 bases between them. The DNA for the CDR3 is TGTGCCAGCAGTTGGCTCGGGGGGCCAGAAGAGACCCAGTACTTC. This encodes CASSWLGGPEETQYF.

The genes are TRBV3-1 (or the pseudogene TRBV3-2) and TRBJ2-2; 9 bases map to TRBD1. V lost 5 bases and J lost 6; bases outside the gene matches: 16. From germline, CDR1 is LGHDT and CDR2 YNNKEL (reference sequence). The length of the CDR3 is 18 residues. CDR3 sequence (DNA): TGTGCCAGCAGCAATCCGGGACAGGGCGCCTTGAGGGCCGGGGAGCTGTTTTTT. This translates into CASSNPGQGALRAGELFF.

The gene calls are TRBV5-1 and TRBJ2-1, with no clear D. Germline values: CDR1 SGHRS, CDR2 YFSETQ. The V end was cut by 0 bases, the J end by 4 bases, with 11 bases between. This CDR3 contains 15 residues. CDR3 in amino acids: CASSLGGRGYNEQFF. The CDR3 DNA follows: TGCGCCAGCAGCTTGGGAGGACGAGGTTACAATGAGCAGTTCTTC.

The V gene is TRBV4-2, the J gene TRBJ1-1; D ambiguous. V was trimmed by 4 bases and J by 7 bases, leaving 7 bases between them. Per the germline V gene, CDR1 is LGHNA and CDR2 is YNFKEQ. The length of the CDR3 is 11 residues. CDR3: CASSPAFEAFF. DNA of the CDR3: TGTGCCAGCAGCCCGGCCTTTGAAGCTTTCTTT.

V usage is TRBV19 and J usage is TRBJ1-5; no clear D gene. Germline loops: CDR1 LNHDA, CDR2 SQIVND (reference sequence). The V gene lost 4 bases and the J gene lost 0 bases, with 10 bases spanning the gap. The CDR3 has 15 amino acids. The chain's CDR3 is CASSTTSNSNQPQHF. The DNA for the CDR3 is TGTGCCAGTAGTACCACATCGAATAGCAATCAGCCCCAGCATTTT. The whole variable domain, remainder taken from reference TRBV19 and TRBJ1-5, is DGGITQSPKYLFRKEGQNVTLSCEQNLNHDAMYWYRQDPGQGLRLIYYSQIVNDFQKGDIAEGYSVSREKKESFPLTVTSAQKNPTAFYLCASSTTSNSNQPQHFGDGTRLSIL.

The J gene is TRBJ1-2, the V gene TRBV20-1; no firm D call. Germline V CDR1 and CDR2: DFQATT, SNEGSKA (reference sequence). This CDR3 is built from 11 residues. V lost 0 bases and J lost 8, with 7 bases in between. The CDR3 sequence: CSARDSSGYTF. In nucleotides, the CDR3 is TGCAGTGCTAGAGATTCTTCCGGCTACACCTTC.

This rearrangement joins TRBV7-9 to TRBJ2-7; D is uncertain. V dropped 1 base and J dropped 0 bases, with 4 bases sitting between them. The CDR3 is made up of 13 amino acids. CDR1 is SEHNR and CDR2 is FQNEAQ in the germline V gene (reference sequence). The CDR3 loop is CASSLDHSYEQYF. The CDR3 bases are TGTGCCAGCAGCTTAGACCACTCCTACGAGCAGTACTTC.

This clone was found once. V is TRBV20-1 and J is TRBJ1-6, with D unclear. Germline CDR1 is DFQATT and CDR2 is SNEGSKA (reference sequence). CDR3 length equals 11 residues. The germline V and J ends were trimmed by 3 bases and 15 bases, with 12 bases remaining between them. This CDR3 is CSASQSVVLHF. The CDR3 DNA follows: TGCAGTGCTAGTCAGTCTGTCGTCCTCCACTTT.

The chain has TRBV27 and TRBJ2-5; D unresolved. The length of the CDR3 is 14 residues. Trimming took 3 bases from V and 4 from J, leaving 12 bases between them. CDR1 and CDR2 from the germline V gene are MNHEY and SMNVEV (reference sequence). Written as DNA, the CDR3 is TGTGCCAGCAGTTTTATCCAGAACGTAGAGACCCAGTACTTC. Translated, it gives CASSFIQNVETQYF.

This clone was detected only once. The chain is built from TRBV7-2 and TRBJ1-1; possible D gene TRBD1, 5 bases. The CDR3 extends over 13 amino acids. Per the germline V gene, CDR1 is SGHTA and CDR2 is FQGNSA. V lost 5 bases to trimming and J lost 8 bases, with 15 bases between them. As DNA, the CDR3 is TGTGCCAGCAGCACCCAGGGATGGGGAGAAGCTTTCTTT. Translating gives CASSTQGWGEAFF.

The chain combines TRBV13 with TRBJ2-7, with a tentative D call TRBD1 (5 bases). Germline V gives CDR1 PRHDT, CDR2 FYEKMQ (reference sequence). The V end was cut by 2 bases, the J end by 3 bases, with 11 bases between. The CDR3 has 14 amino acids. The DNA for the CDR3 is TGTGCCAGCAGCTTATGGGGCTCTAGCTACGAGCAGTACTTC. It encodes CASSLWGSSYEQYF.

The chain's CDR3 is CASSRTMQGTTDTQYF. DNA for the CDR3: TGTGCCAGCAGTCGAACGATGCAGGGGACCACAGATACGCAGTATTTT. This rearrangement joins TRBV5-5 to TRBJ2-3; TRBD1 might be the D (6 bases). Trimming cost V 5 bases and J 2 bases, with 18 bases left between them. The CDR3 extends over 16 amino acids. The germline gives CDR1 SGHKS, CDR2 YYEKEE (reference sequence).

This chain uses TRBV5-1 with TRBJ1-4; possibly TRBD1 for D (5 bases). This CDR3 is 15 amino acids long. Germline CDR1 and CDR2: SGHRS and YFSETQ. V lost 2 bases and J 10 bases, leaving 18 bases between the germline ends. The CDR3 bases are TGCGCCAGCAGCTTCCAGACAGCCCTGGAAGGAAAACTGTTTTTT. Translation gives CASSFQTALEGKLFF. Based on the CDR3 plus reference TRBV5-1 and TRBJ1-4, the full variable domain is KAGVTQTPRYLIKTRGQQVTLSCSPISGHRSVSWYQQTPGQGLQFLFEYFSETQRNKGNFPGRFSGRQFSNSRSEMNVSTLELGDSALYLCASSFQTALEGKLFFGSGTQLSVL.

The sample holds one count of this clone. The gene calls are TRBV6-5 and TRBJ2-1; D might be TRBD2 (5 bases). V lost 8 bases to trimming and J lost 7 bases, with 9 bases between them. The CDR3 sequence is 11 residues long. Germline loops: CDR1 MNHEY, CDR2 SVGAGI. CDR3 amino acids: CASFRGNEQFF. CDR3 DNA: TGTGCCAGCTTCCGGGGTAATGAGCAGTTCTTC.